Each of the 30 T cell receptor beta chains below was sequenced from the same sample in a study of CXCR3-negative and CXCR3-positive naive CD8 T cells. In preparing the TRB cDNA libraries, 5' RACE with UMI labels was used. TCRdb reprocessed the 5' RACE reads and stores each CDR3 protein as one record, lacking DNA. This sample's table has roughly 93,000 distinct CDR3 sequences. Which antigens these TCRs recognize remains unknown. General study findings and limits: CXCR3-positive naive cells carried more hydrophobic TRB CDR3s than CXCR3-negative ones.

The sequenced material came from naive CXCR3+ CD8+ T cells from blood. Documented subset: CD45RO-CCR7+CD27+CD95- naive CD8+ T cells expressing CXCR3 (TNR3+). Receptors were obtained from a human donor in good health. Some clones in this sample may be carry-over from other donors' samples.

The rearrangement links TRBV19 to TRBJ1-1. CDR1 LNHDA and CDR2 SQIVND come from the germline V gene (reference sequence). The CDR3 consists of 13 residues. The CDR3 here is CASSISENTEAFF.

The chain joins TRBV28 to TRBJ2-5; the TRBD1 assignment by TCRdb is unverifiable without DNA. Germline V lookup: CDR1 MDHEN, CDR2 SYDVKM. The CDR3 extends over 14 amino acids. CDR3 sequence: CASRHRGWSETQYF.

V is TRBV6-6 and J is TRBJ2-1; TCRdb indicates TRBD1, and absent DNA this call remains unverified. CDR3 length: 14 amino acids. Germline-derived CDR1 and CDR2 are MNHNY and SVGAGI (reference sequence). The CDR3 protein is CASSQDRFAYEQFF.

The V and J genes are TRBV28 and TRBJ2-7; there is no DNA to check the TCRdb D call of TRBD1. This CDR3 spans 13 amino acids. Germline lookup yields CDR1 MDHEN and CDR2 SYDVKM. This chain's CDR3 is CASSSWDSHEQYF. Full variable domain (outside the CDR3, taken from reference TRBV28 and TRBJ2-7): DVKVTQSSRYLVKRTGEKVFLECVQDMDHENMFWYRQDPGLGLRLIYFSYDVKMKEKGDIPEGYSVSREKKERFSLILESASTNQTSMYLCASSSWDSHEQYFGPGTRLTVT.

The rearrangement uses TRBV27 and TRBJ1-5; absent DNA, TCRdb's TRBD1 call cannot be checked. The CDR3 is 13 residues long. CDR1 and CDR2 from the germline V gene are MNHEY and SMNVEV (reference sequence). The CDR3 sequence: CASGTAIGQPQHF.

CDR3 region: CSVETGRDTIYF. V gene TRBV29-1 combines with J gene TRBJ1-3. The CDR3 extends over 12 amino acids. The germline CDR1 and CDR2 sequences are SQVTM and ANQGSEA.

The CDR3 protein is CASSSDYSYNEQFF. V gene TRBV27 combines with J gene TRBJ2-1. The CDR3 contains 14 residues. Germline assignment: CDR1 MNHEY and CDR2 SMNVEV (reference sequence).

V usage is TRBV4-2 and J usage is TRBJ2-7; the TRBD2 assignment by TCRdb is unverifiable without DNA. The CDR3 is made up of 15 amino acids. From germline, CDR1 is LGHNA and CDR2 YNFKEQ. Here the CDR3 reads CASSHLAGGSYEQYF.

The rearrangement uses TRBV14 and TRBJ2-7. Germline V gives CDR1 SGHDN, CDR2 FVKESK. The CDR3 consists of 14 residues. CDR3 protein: CASSQPARFYEQYF.

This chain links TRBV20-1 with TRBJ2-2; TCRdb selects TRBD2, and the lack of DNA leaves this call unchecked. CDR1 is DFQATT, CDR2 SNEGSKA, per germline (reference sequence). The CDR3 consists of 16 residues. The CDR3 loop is CSARSPTSGDTGELFF.

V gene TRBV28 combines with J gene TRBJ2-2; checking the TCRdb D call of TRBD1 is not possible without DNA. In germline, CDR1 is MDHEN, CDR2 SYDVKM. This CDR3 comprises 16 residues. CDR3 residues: CASNLLTGANTGELFF.

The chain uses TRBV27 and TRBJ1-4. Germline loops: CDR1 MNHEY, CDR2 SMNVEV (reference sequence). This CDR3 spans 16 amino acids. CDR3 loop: CASSLGFEFINEKLFF.

CDR3 in amino acids: CASSLEGQLNIQYF. This chain links TRBV11-2 with TRBJ2-4; TCRdb proposes TRBD1, but this gene call is untestable without DNA. The CDR3 contains 14 residues. The germline V gene has CDR1 SGHAT and CDR2 FQNNGV.

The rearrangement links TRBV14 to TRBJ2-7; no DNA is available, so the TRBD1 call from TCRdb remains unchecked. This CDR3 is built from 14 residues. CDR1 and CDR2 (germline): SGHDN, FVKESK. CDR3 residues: CASSQFQGRYEQYF.

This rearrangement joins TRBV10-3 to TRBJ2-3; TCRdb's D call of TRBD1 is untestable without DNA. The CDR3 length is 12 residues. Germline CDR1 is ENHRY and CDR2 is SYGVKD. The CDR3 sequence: CAFRGDDDTQYF.

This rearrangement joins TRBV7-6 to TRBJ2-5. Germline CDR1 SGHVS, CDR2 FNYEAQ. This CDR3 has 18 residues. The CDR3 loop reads CASSLARTAILDVETQYF.

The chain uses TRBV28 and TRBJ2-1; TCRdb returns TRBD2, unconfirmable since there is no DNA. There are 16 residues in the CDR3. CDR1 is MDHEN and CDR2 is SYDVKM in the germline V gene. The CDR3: CASSLVRGGMIREQFF.

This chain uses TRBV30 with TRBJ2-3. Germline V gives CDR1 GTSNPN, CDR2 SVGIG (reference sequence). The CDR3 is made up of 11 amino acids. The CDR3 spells CAWSGPAPQYF. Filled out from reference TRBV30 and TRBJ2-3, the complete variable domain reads SQTIHQWPATLVQPVGSPLSLECTVEGTSNPNLYWYRQAAGRGLQLLFYSVGIGQISSEVPQNLSASRPQDRQFILSSKKLLLSDSGFYLCAWSGPAPQYFGPGTRLTVL.

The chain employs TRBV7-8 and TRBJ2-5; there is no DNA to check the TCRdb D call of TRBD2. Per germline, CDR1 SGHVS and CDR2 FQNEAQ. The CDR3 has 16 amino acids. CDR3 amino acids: CASSLLAGGRGETQYF.

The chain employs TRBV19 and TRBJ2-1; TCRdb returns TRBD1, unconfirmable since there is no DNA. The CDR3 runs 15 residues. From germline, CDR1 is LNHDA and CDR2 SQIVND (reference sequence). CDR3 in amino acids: CASSIAGTGGNEQFF.

This CDR3 is CSVGTGEGYEQYF. The genes are TRBV29-1 and TRBJ2-7; TCRdb picks TRBD1, but there is no DNA to check that call. Germline CDR1 reads SQVTM; CDR2 reads ANQGSEA. The CDR3 length is 13 residues.

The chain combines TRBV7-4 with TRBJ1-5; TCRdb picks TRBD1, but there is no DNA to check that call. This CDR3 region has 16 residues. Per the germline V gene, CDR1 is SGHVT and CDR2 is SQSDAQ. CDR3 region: CASSLGGGPSNQPQHF.

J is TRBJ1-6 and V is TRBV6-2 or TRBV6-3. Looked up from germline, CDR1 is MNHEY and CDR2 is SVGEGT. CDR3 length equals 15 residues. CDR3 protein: CASTDGSTYNSPLHF.

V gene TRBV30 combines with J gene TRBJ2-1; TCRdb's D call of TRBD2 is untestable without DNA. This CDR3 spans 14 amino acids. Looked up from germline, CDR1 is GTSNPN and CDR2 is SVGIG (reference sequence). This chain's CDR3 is CAWSLARGGDEQFF.

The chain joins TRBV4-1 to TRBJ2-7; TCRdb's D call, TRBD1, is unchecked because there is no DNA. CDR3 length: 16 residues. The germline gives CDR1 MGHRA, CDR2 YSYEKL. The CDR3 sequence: CASSQTTARSSYEQYF.

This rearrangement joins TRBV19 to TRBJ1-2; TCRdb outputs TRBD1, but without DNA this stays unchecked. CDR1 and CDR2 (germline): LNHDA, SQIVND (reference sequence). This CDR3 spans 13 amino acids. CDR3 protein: CASSITGIDGYTF.

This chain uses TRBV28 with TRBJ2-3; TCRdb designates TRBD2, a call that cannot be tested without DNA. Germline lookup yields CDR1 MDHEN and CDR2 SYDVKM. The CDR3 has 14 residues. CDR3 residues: CASSAQRGTDTQYF.

CDR3 residues: CASRYSGGGAVSYNEQFF. V and J are TRBV12-2 and TRBJ2-1; lacking DNA, the TRBD1 call made by TCRdb goes unchecked. TRBV12-2 is a documented pseudogene. The length of the CDR3 is 18 residues.

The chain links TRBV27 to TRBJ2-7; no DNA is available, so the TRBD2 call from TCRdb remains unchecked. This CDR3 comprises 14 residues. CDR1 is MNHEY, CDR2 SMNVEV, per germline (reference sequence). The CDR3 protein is CASLRRRVPYEQYF.

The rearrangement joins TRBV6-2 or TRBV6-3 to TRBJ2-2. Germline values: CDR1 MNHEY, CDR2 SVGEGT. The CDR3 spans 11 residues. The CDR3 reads CASTVSGELFF.